These 18 T cell receptor beta chains originate from one sample sequenced in a study of shared clonotypes between healthy human individuals. The method was immunoSEQ multiplex PCR; TCRdb's version includes in-frame clones alone and lacks a portion of them. The sample carries 2 million or so clones, around 96% recorded once. Only CD45RO-negative cells positively selected for CCR7 counted as naive CD8 cells, so terminally differentiated effector memory CD45RA+ cells were excluded. Sequencing was carried out using naive CD8+ T cells sorted from blood. The origin of the receptors is a man between 18 and 35 years old in good health.

The V gene is TRBV7-2, the J gene TRBJ1-5; D is undetermined. The CDR3 has 15 amino acids. Per germline, CDR1 SGHTA and CDR2 FQGNSA. Trimming left V 1 base short and J 0 bases short, with 7 bases between. CDR3 residues: CASSLGTLSNQPQHF. The CDR3 DNA follows: TGTGCCAGCAGCTTAGGGACTCTTAGCAATCAGCCCCAGCATTTT.

The chain recombines TRBV5-6 with TRBJ2-7; the match to TRBD2 covers 8 bases. Germline V gene data show CDR1 as SGHDT and CDR2 as YYEEEE. This CDR3 has 17 amino acids. With 4 bases clipped from V and 7 bases from J, the junction kept 19 bases outside the gene matches. CDR3 nucleotides: TGTGCCAGCAGCCGGTTAACGAGCGGGGGCCTCCACTGGGAGCAGTACTTC. The encoded protein is CASSRLTSGGLHWEQYF.

The rearrangement links TRBV28 to TRBJ1-2, with D possibly being TRBD1 (6 bases). The germline V and J ends were trimmed by 8 bases and 0 bases, with 13 bases remaining between them. The CDR3 extends over 14 amino acids. Germline-derived CDR1 and CDR2 are MDHEN and SYDVKM. In DNA, the CDR3 is TGTGCCAGCGGGTCCAGGGGAGCTAACTATGGCTACACCTTC. This encodes CASGSRGANYGYTF.

This chain joins TRBV11-1 and TRBJ1-1; D remains unclear. Germline CDR1 reads SGHAT; CDR2 reads FQDESV (reference sequence). This CDR3 has 13 residues. Trimming cost V 2 bases and J 1 base, with 5 bases left between them. This chain's CDR3 is CASSLTGNTEAFF. CDR3 nucleotides: TGTGCCAGCAGCTTAACGGGGAACACTGAAGCTTTCTTT. Full variable domain (rest looked up from reference TRBV11-1 and TRBJ1-1): EAEVAQSPRYKITEKSQAVAFWCDPISGHATLYWYRQILGQGPELLVQFQDESVVDDSQLPKDRFSAERLKGVDSTLKIQPAELGDSAMYLCASSLTGNTEAFFGQGTRLTVV.

The genes are TRBV13 and TRBJ1-4; possible D gene TRBD1, 6 bases. Germline assignment: CDR1 PRHDT and CDR2 FYEKMQ (reference sequence). There are 15 residues in the CDR3. V gave up 4 bases and J gave up 7 bases, with 16 bases separating them. The CDR3 is CASSSFGGGGEKLFF. The CDR3 DNA reads TGTGCCAGCAGCTCCTTTGGGGGGGGCGGTGAAAAACTGTTTTTT.

The V call is TRBV21-1, the J call TRBJ2-7; the DNA was not used to check the table's D call, TRBD1. TRBV21-1 is a known pseudogene. The CDR3 is 17 amino acids. CDR3 sequence (DNA): TGTGCCAGCAGCAACAAAAGAGACGGACACAGACCCTACGAGCAGTACTTC. It specifies CASSNKRDGHRPYEQYF.

V usage is TRBV7-9 and J usage is TRBJ1-1; D possibly corresponds to TRBD1 (6 bases). CDR3 length equals 13 residues. Germline V gives CDR1 SEHNR, CDR2 FQNEAQ (reference sequence). Trimming took 5 bases from V and 4 from J, leaving 11 bases between them. CDR3 sequence: CASSASGATEAFF. In DNA form, the CDR3 reads TGTGCCAGCAGCGCCTCGGGGGCCACTGAAGCTTTCTTT.

This chain links TRBV4-3 with TRBJ2-7; the D gene is possibly TRBD2 (6 bases). Germline lookup yields CDR1 LGHNA and CDR2 YSLEER. The CDR3 has 16 residues. Trimming shortened V by 1 base and J by 2 bases, and 15 bases separated the two germline ends. This CDR3 is CASSQVVADLTYEQYF. The CDR3 DNA is TGCGCCAGCAGCCAAGTCGTAGCGGACCTGACCTACGAGCAGTACTTC.

This chain connects TRBV5-4 to TRBJ2-7, with 10 bases fitting TRBD1. The V gene's germline CDR1 is SGHNT and CDR2 YYREEE (reference sequence). The CDR3 runs 15 residues. With 4 bases clipped from V and 1 base from J, the junction kept 5 bases outside the gene matches. The CDR3 is CASSPGQGTSYEQYF. CDR3 in DNA: TGTGCCAGCAGCCCGGGACAGGGGACTTCCTACGAGCAGTACTTC. Variable domain in full (rest from reference TRBV5-4 and TRBJ2-7): ETGVTQSPTHLIKTRGQQVTLRCSSQSGHNTVSWYQQALGQGPQFIFQYYREEENGRGNFPPRFSGLQFPNYSSELNVNALELDDSALYLCASSPGQGTSYEQYFGPGTRLTVT.

The chain links TRBV6-1 to TRBJ2-1; D unclear. The ends were cut back, 1 base at V and 8 bases at J, with 12 bases in the middle. This CDR3 is built from 14 residues. Germline V gene data show CDR1 as MNHNS and CDR2 as SASEGT. CDR3 in amino acids: CASSEGGENDEQFF. The CDR3 DNA follows: TGTGCCAGCAGTGAAGGCGGCGAGAACGATGAGCAGTTCTTC.

The chain couples TRBV7-3 to TRBJ2-3; no definite D call. V lost 5 bases to trimming and J lost 2 bases, with 8 bases between them. Germline V gene data show CDR1 as SGHTA and CDR2 as FQGTGA. The length of the CDR3 is 13 residues. The CDR3 is CASSASHTDTQYF. The CDR3 coding sequence is TGTGCCAGCAGCGCCTCTCACACAGATACGCAGTATTTT.

The chain is built from TRBV6-5 and TRBJ2-7; D possibly uses TRBD1 or TRBD2 (5 bases each). V lost 2 bases to trimming and J lost 6 bases, with 11 bases between them. The CDR3 covers 13 residues. The germline V gene encodes CDR1 MNHEY and CDR2 SVGAGI. Written as DNA, the CDR3 is TGTGCCAGCAGTTACGTACGAGGGGCCGAGCAGTACTTC. Protein product: CASSYVRGAEQYF.

The V gene is TRBV4-3, the J gene TRBJ2-2, with TRBD1 matching over 7 bases. V dropped 0 bases and J dropped 6; count of bases not matched to a gene: 10. Germline CDR1 LGHNA, CDR2 YSLEER. This CDR3 has 17 amino acids. The CDR3 protein is CASSQDRQGGWPGELFF. In nucleotides, the CDR3 is TGCGCCAGCAGCCAAGATCGACAGGGCGGGTGGCCCGGGGAGCTGTTTTTT.

The genes are TRBV11-2 and TRBJ2-5; 7 nucleotides agree with TRBD1. Germline lookup yields CDR1 SGHAT and CDR2 FQNNGV. V lost 2 bases to trimming and J lost 7 bases; unmatched junction nucleotides: 4. The CDR3 is made up of 13 amino acids. CDR3 nucleotides: TGTGCCAGCAGCTTAACAGGGGAGCCGACCCAGTACTTC. Protein: CASSLTGEPTQYF.

The chain recombines TRBV19 with TRBJ1-4; no firm D call. There are 15 residues in the CDR3. With 0 bases removed from V and 6 bases from J, the gap between germline ends came to 11 bases. The germline CDR1 and CDR2 sequences are LNHDA and SQIVND (reference sequence). The CDR3 loop reads CASSIDLETYEKLFF. The CDR3 DNA sequence: TGTGCCAGTAGTATAGATCTGGAAACCTATGAAAAACTGTTTTTT.

The chain links TRBV7-9 to TRBJ2-2; 7 nucleotides match TRBD2. The germline V gene has CDR1 SEHNR and CDR2 FQNEAQ (reference sequence). The CDR3 contains 18 residues. V lost 1 base and J lost 4; bases outside the gene matches: 12. The CDR3 loop reads CASSLGRTEGGSTGELFF. CDR3 in DNA: TGTGCCAGCAGCTTAGGAAGAACGGAGGGCGGGAGCACCGGGGAGCTGTTTTTT.

The chain recombines TRBV27 with TRBJ2-7; no firm D call. The CDR3 is made up of 14 amino acids. Trimming removed 2 bases at V and 5 bases at J, with 13 bases between. Germline CDR1 is MNHEY and CDR2 is SMNVEV (reference sequence). The CDR3 sequence: CASSLIPLGHEQYF. The DNA of the CDR3 is TGTGCCAGCAGTTTAATCCCCCTTGGGCACGAGCAGTACTTC.

This chain connects TRBV10-3 to TRBJ2-7, with TRBD1 as a possible D gene (5 bases). Germline V CDR1 and CDR2: ENHRY, SYGVKD. The CDR3 totals 13 residues. Trimming removed 6 bases from V and 1 base from J, with 10 bases in between. Here the CDR3 DNA reads TGTGCCATCAGCACAGGAGAATCCTACGAGCAGTACTTC. This sequence encodes CAISTGESYEQYF.